The clone carrying this T cell receptor beta chain was seen only a few times. Its antigen is undetermined. The data stem from a study of response to subunit inactivated influenza vaccine. Findings of the study overall: With each seasonal influenza vaccination, the authors suggested, few new T cells are recruited.

Germline CDR1 reads DFQATT; CDR2 reads SNEGSKA (reference sequence). Trimming took 3 bases from V and 2 from J, leaving 15 bases between them. The CDR3 runs 15 residues. TCRdb called the RT-PCR reads again in MiXCR, with one record for every CDR3 protein. The sample holds almost 600,000 distinct CDR3 sequences, 12% to 15% seen once. The gene calls are TRBV20-1 and TRBJ2-3; possible D gene TRBD1, 5 bases. The TCR sequence derives from a man aged 45 to 65 who received an inactivated influenza vaccine. The sequenced sample was PBMCs from blood, obtained 11 to 12 days after vaccination. The DNA for the CDR3 is TGCAGTGCTAGCGGGTCCATAGGGGCCACAGATACGCAGTATTTT. Protein: CSASGSIGATDTQYF.